Listed below are T cell receptor beta chains from one sample, sequenced in a study of identical twins. TCRdb used MiXCR to reprocess the 5' RACE reads, holding one entry per CDR3 protein. The repertoire holds over 250,000 distinct CDR3 sequences, around 9.7% seen once, with 5.5% to 9% in the top ten. These same data were also listed under a study on yellow fever vaccine responses in identical twins.

The sample comprised CD8+ T cells sorted from blood. These receptors were collected from a woman between 18 and 29 years old in good health. Both conserved end residues are part of each CDR3. The order of the fields is D gene, V gene, J gene, CDR3 protein. The D gene is left open where the match is weak.

-	TRBV9	TRBJ2-3	CASSVGLGPSTDTQYF
-	TRBV7-9	TRBJ2-7	CASSQPSSPSYEQYF
-	TRBV29-1	TRBJ2-2	CSVVRAGGDTGELFF
TRBD2	TRBV7-9	TRBJ2-7	CASSLVRAGDGSEQYF
-	TRBV29-1	TRBJ2-7	CSVTNPRTYEQYF
-	TRBV24-1	TRBJ2-1	CATPCHDRRTNRYNEQFF
-	TRBV2	TRBJ1-5	CASRDPGIYSNQPQHF
-	TRBV7-9	TRBJ2-4	CASSGSGLLAKNIQYF
-	TRBV20-1	TRBJ2-2	CSARPPDSDSGELFF
-	TRBV20-1	TRBJ2-7	CSAPDMYEQYF
TRBD2	TRBV4-1	TRBJ2-3	CASSLRTRADTQYF
-	TRBV20-1	TRBJ1-1	CSARDLIGGSMNTEAFF
TRBD1	TRBV15	TRBJ2-7	CATSRAWDRLREQYF
-	TRBV7-8	TRBJ2-1	CASSLQGGHGYNNEQFF
TRBD2	TRBV19	TRBJ2-1	CASCGTSGSNEQFF
-	TRBV4-1	TRBJ2-7	CASSPLETAGAHYEQYF
TRBD1	TRBV6-5	TRBJ1-1	CASSYLQGDTEAFF
TRBD2	TRBV10-3	TRBJ2-5	CAISVREAQETQYF
TRBD2	TRBV6-4	TRBJ2-3	CASSDTQEGGTDTQYF
-	TRBV20-1	TRBJ2-2	CSATSYVNTGELFF
-	TRBV6-5	TRBJ2-3	CASSYEAMGSDTQYF
-	TRBV7-9	TRBJ2-7	CASSLIGDYEQYF
-	TRBV29-1	TRBJ2-7	CSVEIGYEQYF
-	TRBV20-1	TRBJ2-2	CSARAPNTGELFF
TRBD2	TRBV6-2/TRBV6-3	TRBJ2-7	CASSYDLAATYEQYF
TRBD2	TRBV5-1	TRBJ2-7	CASSSDSGEQGEQYF
-	TRBV7-2	TRBJ2-5	CASSLVTSLGETQYF
TRBD2	TRBV4-3	TRBJ2-1	CASSPLAGEVNEQFF
TRBD2	TRBV13	TRBJ2-1	CASSLVGTSGDEQFF
-	TRBV11-1	TRBJ1-6	CASLPSTWAGVTDSPLHF
-	TRBV6-2/TRBV6-3	TRBJ1-5	CASSYRGWTNQPQHF
-	TRBV4-3	TRBJ1-2	CASSQVPRASNYGYTF
-	TRBV7-8	TRBJ2-3	CASRGRGAPADTQYF
TRBD1	TRBV27	TRBJ2-3	CASSPGQGRDTQYF
TRBD2	TRBV4-2	TRBJ2-5	CASSLRLAETQYF
-	TRBV7-9	TRBJ2-7	CASSLGELWWEQYF
-	TRBV11-2	TRBJ2-1	CASSQNGLLYNEQFF
-	TRBV28	TRBJ2-3	CASSPAGDGATDTQYF
TRBD2	TRBV5-4	TRBJ2-3	CASSLIGGGTSTDTQYF
TRBD1	TRBV7-8	TRBJ1-1	CASSFLHPREKGQGIEAFF
-	TRBV20-1	TRBJ2-7	CSAPDPRDLLGEQYF
-	TRBV5-1	TRBJ1-5	CASSLAQDSNQPQHF
-	TRBV4-3	TRBJ2-7	CASSQGPGDGYEQYF
-	TRBV12-3/TRBV12-4	TRBJ1-1	CASSLGVGYTEAFF
TRBD1	TRBV20-1	TRBJ2-7	CSARGQGLDYEQYF
-	TRBV7-8	TRBJ1-6	CASSFQEGISPLHF
-	TRBV6-2/TRBV6-3	TRBJ2-2	CASSRQGRGATTGELFF
TRBD1	TRBV5-1	TRBJ2-7	CASSLGQDYEQYF
TRBD1	TRBV28	TRBJ2-6	CASRSAGTGASGANVLTF
-	TRBV29-1	TRBJ2-5	CSVQHIRGKETQYF
TRBD2	TRBV19	TRBJ2-1	CASSIWDSGAYNEQFF
-	TRBV29-1	TRBJ2-7	CSVVSSSYEQYF